This entry lists 28 T cell receptor beta chains sequenced from one sample in a study of T cells after posttransplantation cyclophosphamide. Generated by immunoSEQ multiplex PCR, the TCRdb table keeps only in-frame clones and is missing some. Found here are roughly 18,000 clones, approximately 82% of them singletons; the top ten hold more than 8%. The sample comprised memory CD4+ T cells sorted from blood. Receptors were obtained from a man aged 25 to 40 in good health and a related stem cell transplant donor.

This clone has just one count. The chain couples TRBV5-6 to TRBJ1-1; tentatively, D is TRBD1 (5 bases). There are 15 residues in the CDR3. The germline V gene encodes CDR1 SGHDT and CDR2 YYEEEE. V lost 3 bases to trimming and J lost 1 base, with 13 bases between them. For the CDR3, the DNA is TGTGCCAGCAGCTCGCTTTTTAGGGGGAACACTGAAGCTTTCTTT. It codes for CASSSLFRGNTEAFF.

The rearrangement joins TRBV11-2 to TRBJ1-5, with 10 positions matching TRBD1. Unmatched junction bases numbered 7, after V lost 5 bases and J lost 3 bases. The CDR3 runs 16 residues. In germline, CDR1 is SGHAT, CDR2 FQNNGV. CDR3 amino acids: CASSPGTGDTNQPQHF. The CDR3 coding sequence is TGTGCCAGCAGCCCCGGGACAGGGGATACCAATCAGCCCCAGCATTTT.

This CDR3 reads CASSWTDLNTEAFF. In nucleotides, the CDR3 is TGTGCCAGCAGCTGGACAGATTTGAACACTGAAGCTTTCTTT. This sequence joins TRBV11-3 and TRBJ1-1; D might be TRBD1 (6 bases). The CDR3 length is 14 residues. CDR1 is SGHNT, CDR2 YENEEA, per germline. The ends were cut back, 4 bases at V and 0 bases at J, with 9 bases in the middle.

V gene TRBV6-5 combines with J gene TRBJ1-2; D might be TRBD1 (6 bases). V lost 4 bases to trimming and J lost 5 bases, with 17 bases between them. Germline V gene sequence: CDR1 MNHEY, CDR2 SVGAGI. The CDR3 has 15 residues. The CDR3 spells CASSSPRKQGYGYTF. The CDR3 DNA reads as TGTGCCAGCAGTTCCCCCAGGAAACAGGGATATGGCTACACCTTC.

The J gene is TRBJ2-3, the V gene TRBV2, with D perhaps matching TRBD1 (6 bases). The CDR3 spans 13 residues. The V gene's germline CDR1 is SNHLY and CDR2 FYNNEI. V was shortened by 7 bases and J by 5 bases, with 13 bases between the two germline ends. CDR3: CASTWGREDTQYF. The CDR3, as DNA: TGTGCCAGCACGTGGGGGCGCGAAGATACGCAGTATTTT.

The chain employs TRBV9 and TRBJ2-3, with 7 bases identical to TRBD2. The CDR3 runs to 16 residues. Per germline, CDR1 SGDLS and CDR2 YYNGEE. With 2 bases clipped from V and 3 bases from J, the junction kept 9 bases outside the gene matches. This chain's CDR3 is CASSVGEGRWTDTQYF. The CDR3 DNA sequence: TGTGCCAGCAGCGTGGGGGAGGGAAGGTGGACAGATACGCAGTATTTT.

The table lists this clone with a few counts. The chain combines TRBV2 with TRBJ1-1; 7 bases line up with TRBD1. CDR3 length: 13 residues. Germline CDR1 reads SNHLY; CDR2 reads FYNNEI. V dropped 10 bases and J dropped 7; count of bases not matched to a gene: 12. The CDR3 sequence: CATPDPRGSEAFF. The CDR3 DNA is TGTGCCACTCCCGACCCCAGGGGGAGTGAAGCTTTCTTT.

This chain links TRBV6-1 with TRBJ2-5; 10 nucleotides agree with TRBD1. Looked up from germline, CDR1 is MNHNS and CDR2 is SASEGT. V dropped 2 bases and J dropped 5; count of bases not matched to a gene: 5. The CDR3 has 15 residues. For the CDR3, the DNA is TGTGCCAGCAGTGAAATGGGACAGGGGTTGGAGACCCAGTACTTC. Protein sequence: CASSEMGQGLETQYF.

This clone was seen more than once but under ten times. The V gene is TRBV29-1, the J gene TRBJ1-1, with D hard to call. The CDR3 is 14 amino acids. V was shortened by 5 bases and J by 0 bases, with 13 bases between the two germline ends. Germline V gene sequence: CDR1 SQVTM, CDR2 ANQGSEA. Written as DNA, the CDR3 is TGCAGCGTTCTCGCCCAGAAATTGAACACTGAAGCTTTCTTT. Residues: CSVLAQKLNTEAFF.

This chain uses TRBV9 with TRBJ2-3; the match to TRBD2 covers 11 bases. CDR3 length: 15 residues. V gave up 3 bases and J gave up 10 bases; unmatched junction bases: 10. Germline values: CDR1 SGDLS, CDR2 YYNGEE. The CDR3 spells CASSGLAGGPGPQYF. CDR3 DNA sequence: TGTGCCAGCAGCGGGTTAGCGGGGGGGCCGGGGCCGCAGTATTTT.

The chain has TRBV6-5 and TRBJ1-3, with a tentative D call TRBD1 (5 bases). V was clipped by 2 bases and J by 0 bases, with 5 bases between them. CDR3 size: 14 residues. From germline, CDR1 is MNHEY and CDR2 SVGAGI. CDR3 DNA sequence: TGTGCCAGCAGTTACAGGGGCTCTGGAAACACCATATATTTT. It encodes CASSYRGSGNTIYF.

The rearrangement joins TRBV28 to TRBJ2-7, with TRBD1 as a possible D gene (6 bases). Germline assignment: CDR1 MDHEN and CDR2 SYDVKM. CDR3 length equals 17 residues. Trimming removed 5 bases at V and 6 bases at J, with 26 bases between. The CDR3 region is CASSPPLGTPEGPEQYF. DNA of the CDR3: TGTGCCAGCAGTCCCCCCCTCGGGACACCCGAAGGCCCCGAGCAGTACTTC.

The V and J genes are TRBV5-4 and TRBJ2-3, with 8 nucleotides matching TRBD2. Germline trimming cut 3 bases from V and 0 bases from J; bases unmatched to any gene: 9. Germline lookup yields CDR1 SGHNT and CDR2 YYREEE (reference sequence). This CDR3 contains 17 residues. In nucleotides, the CDR3 is TGTGCCAGCAGCTCCGGGGTAGCGGGGACTAGCACAGATACGCAGTATTTT. As protein: CASSSGVAGTSTDTQYF.

The chain joins TRBV14 to TRBJ2-2; no reliable D call. CDR1 is SGHDN, CDR2 FVKESK, per germline. The CDR3 is made up of 13 amino acids. V was clipped by 5 bases and J by 4 bases, with 8 bases between them. The CDR3 reads CASSGSSTGELFF. Written as DNA, the CDR3 is TGTGCCAGCAGCGGTTCGAGCACCGGGGAGCTGTTTTTT.

This sequence joins TRBV7-3 and TRBJ2-5; 8 nucleotides agree with TRBD1. The CDR3 loop spans 14 amino acids. After removal of 5 bases from V and 4 bases from J, the junction contained 6 bases not matched to a gene. Germline assignment: CDR1 SGHTA and CDR2 FQGTGA. Written as DNA, the CDR3 is TGTGCCAGCAGCCCCGGACAGGGAGGAGAGACCCAGTACTTC. Translation gives CASSPGQGGETQYF.

The CDR3: CASSSGRRDRRNTEAFF. DNA of the CDR3: TGCGCCAGCAGCTCGGGTCGGCGGGACAGACGGAACACTGAAGCTTTCTTT. The chain carries TRBV5-1 and TRBJ1-1; 7 nucleotides align to TRBD1. Germline CDR1 is SGHRS and CDR2 is YFSETQ. The CDR3 consists of 17 residues. With V trimmed by 3 bases and J by 1 base, 12 bases remained unmatched.

The chain recombines TRBV9 with TRBJ1-6; no reliable D call. V was pared by 1 base and J by 9 bases, with 8 bases between. CDR3 size: 13 residues. From germline, CDR1 is SGDLS and CDR2 YYNGEE. The CDR3 loop reads CASSVRRGSPLHF. CDR3 sequence (DNA): TGTGCCAGCAGCGTAAGAAGAGGTTCACCCCTCCACTTT.

This sequence joins TRBV15 and TRBJ2-5; a possible D gene is TRBD1 (5 bases). Germline V gene sequence: CDR1 LNHNV, CDR2 YYDKDF (reference sequence). V was cut by 0 bases and J by 5 bases, with 25 bases left in between. The CDR3 loop spans 19 amino acids. The CDR3 loop is CATSRDSPTTAGPWETQYF. For the CDR3, the DNA is TGTGCCACCAGCAGAGATAGCCCGACGACGGCAGGGCCCTGGGAGACCCAGTACTTC.

V usage is TRBV4-1 and J usage is TRBJ1-5; the match to TRBD1 covers 9 bases. J gave up 4 bases and V 6 bases, and 7 bases lay outside the gene matches. The germline gives CDR1 MGHRA, CDR2 YSYEKL. The CDR3 consists of 15 residues. The CDR3 sequence is CASRPTGGRNQPQHF. CDR3 DNA sequence: TGCGCCAGCAGACCGACAGGGGGACGGAATCAGCCCCAGCATTTT.

The CDR3 DNA sequence: TGTGCCAGCAGCCCACTAGATTTAGGACGGAGAAGCTCCTACGAGCAGTACTTC. It is translated as CASSPLDLGRRSSYEQYF. This chain connects TRBV7-9 to TRBJ2-7; a weak D match, TRBD2 (5 bases). The V end was cut by 5 bases, the J end by 0 bases, with 23 bases between. Germline V gene data show CDR1 as SEHNR and CDR2 as FQNEAQ (reference sequence). This CDR3 is 18 amino acids long.

V and J are TRBV27 and TRBJ1-2; 9 bases are shared with TRBD1. CDR1 MNHEY and CDR2 SMNVEV come from the germline V gene (reference sequence). The CDR3 covers 15 residues. The V and J ends lost 6 bases and 8 bases, in that order; junction bases with no gene match: 13. For the CDR3, the DNA is TGTGCCAGCAGCATTACCTTGGGACAGGGTTACGGCTACACCTTC. Amino acids: CASSITLGQGYGYTF.

This clone was picked up a small number of times. The chain couples TRBV21-1 to TRBJ1-4. TRBV21-1 represents a pseudogene. The CDR3 has 16 residues. In DNA form, the CDR3 reads TGTGCCAGCAGCAAAGCAGGGGGGGGAAAGAGTGAAAAACTGTTTTTT. As protein: CASSKAGGGKSEKLFF.

This clone was seen just once. The chain joins TRBV6-5 to TRBJ2-7; perhaps TRBD1 as D (6 bases). V was cut by 7 bases and J by 0 bases, with 16 bases left in between. The germline V gene has CDR1 MNHEY and CDR2 SVGAGI. The CDR3 runs to 15 residues. CDR3: CASNQGKGYSYEQYF. Here the CDR3 DNA reads TGTGCCAGCAACCAGGGGAAGGGGTACTCCTACGAGCAGTACTTC.

V and J are TRBV4-1 and TRBJ1-6; D call uncertain. Trimming left V 2 bases short and J 10 bases short, with 15 bases between. This CDR3 contains 15 residues. Germline V gives CDR1 MGHRA, CDR2 YSYEKL. The CDR3 loop reads CASSQPGSGGSPLHF. DNA for the CDR3: TGCGCCAGCAGCCAACCGGGATCCGGCGGATCACCCCTCCACTTT.

This clone was seen once. The V call is TRBV9, the J call TRBJ2-1, with D possibly TRBD2 on 6 matching bases. This CDR3 is 14 amino acids long. V lost 4 bases to trimming and J lost 10 bases, with 18 bases between them. CDR1 SGDLS and CDR2 YYNGEE come from the germline V gene. The CDR3 region is CASSPIGGSWEQFF. The CDR3 coding sequence is TGTGCCAGCAGCCCCATCGGGGGTTCCTGGGAGCAGTTCTTC.

The V gene is TRBV19, the J gene TRBJ2-2, with D perhaps matching TRBD1 (6 bases). V was shortened by 4 bases and J by 4 bases, with 13 bases between the two germline ends. Germline loops: CDR1 LNHDA, CDR2 SQIVND (reference sequence). This CDR3 is 15 amino acids long. In DNA form, the CDR3 reads TGTGCCAGTAGTAGCCAGGGGATGAGCACCGGGGAGCTGTTTTTT. This translates into CASSSQGMSTGELFF. Filled out from reference TRBV19 and TRBJ2-2, the complete variable domain reads DGGITQSPKYLFRKEGQNVTLSCEQNLNHDAMYWYRQDPGQGLRLIYYSQIVNDFQKGDIAEGYSVSREKKESFPLTVTSAQKNPTAFYLCASSSQGMSTGELFFGEGSRLTVL.

CDR3 sequence: CASSPSDRGGNQPQHF. The CDR3 DNA reads TGTGCCAGCAGTCCCAGCGACAGGGGAGGCAATCAGCCCCAGCATTTT. This chain connects TRBV6-6 to TRBJ1-5; 8 bases fit TRBD1. Germline V gives CDR1 MNHNY, CDR2 SVGAGI (reference sequence). The CDR3 runs to 16 residues. The V and J ends lost 5 bases and 2 bases, in that order; junction bases with no gene match: 8.

The CDR3 reads CASSPYPLERVTEAFF. In nucleotides, the CDR3 is TGCGCCAGCAGCCCCTACCCCCTCGAGCGGGTCACTGAAGCTTTCTTT. The gene calls are TRBV5-1 and TRBJ1-1; D gene uncertain. The V gene's germline CDR1 is SGHRS and CDR2 YFSETQ. V was cut by 4 bases and J by 4 bases, with 20 bases left in between. The CDR3 contains 16 residues.